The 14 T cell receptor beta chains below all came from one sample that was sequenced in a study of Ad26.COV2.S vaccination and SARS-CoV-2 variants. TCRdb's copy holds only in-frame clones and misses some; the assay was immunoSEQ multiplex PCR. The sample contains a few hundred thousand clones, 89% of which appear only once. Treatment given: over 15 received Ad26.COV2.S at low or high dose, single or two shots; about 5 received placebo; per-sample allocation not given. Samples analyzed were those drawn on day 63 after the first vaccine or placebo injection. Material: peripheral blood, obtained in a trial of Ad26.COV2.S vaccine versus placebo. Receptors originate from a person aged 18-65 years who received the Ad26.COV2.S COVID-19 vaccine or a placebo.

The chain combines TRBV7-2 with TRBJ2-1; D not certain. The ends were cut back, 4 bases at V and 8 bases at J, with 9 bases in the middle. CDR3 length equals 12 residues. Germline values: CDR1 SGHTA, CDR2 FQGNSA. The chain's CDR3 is CASSSARDEQFF. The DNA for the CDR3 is TGTGCCAGCAGCTCAGCTCGCGATGAGCAGTTCTTC. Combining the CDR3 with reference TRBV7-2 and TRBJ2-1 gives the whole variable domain GAGVSQSPSNKVTEKGKDVELRCDPISGHTALYWYRQSLGQGLEFLIYFQGNSAPDKSGLPSDRFSAERTGGSVSTLTIQRTQQEDSAVYLCASSSARDEQFFGPGTRLTVL.

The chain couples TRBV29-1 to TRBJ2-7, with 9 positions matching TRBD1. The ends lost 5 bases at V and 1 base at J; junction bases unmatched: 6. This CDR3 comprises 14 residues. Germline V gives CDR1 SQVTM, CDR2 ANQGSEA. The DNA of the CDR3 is TGCAGCGTTACTACAGGGGGCGGATCCTACGAGCAGTACTTC. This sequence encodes CSVTTGGGSYEQYF.

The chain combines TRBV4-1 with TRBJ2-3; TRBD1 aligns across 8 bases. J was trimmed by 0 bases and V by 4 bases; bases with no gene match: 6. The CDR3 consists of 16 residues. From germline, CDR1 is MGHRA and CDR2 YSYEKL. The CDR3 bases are TGCGCCAGCAGCCGAGAGGGGACAGGAAGCACAGATACGCAGTATTTT. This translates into CASSREGTGSTDTQYF.

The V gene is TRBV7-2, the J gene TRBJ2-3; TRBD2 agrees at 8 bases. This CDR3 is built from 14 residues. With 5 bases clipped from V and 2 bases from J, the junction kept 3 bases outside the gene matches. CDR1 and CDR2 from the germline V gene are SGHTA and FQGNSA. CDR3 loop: CASSPTSVTDTQYF. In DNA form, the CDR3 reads TGTGCCAGCAGCCCGACTAGCGTCACAGATACGCAGTATTTT.

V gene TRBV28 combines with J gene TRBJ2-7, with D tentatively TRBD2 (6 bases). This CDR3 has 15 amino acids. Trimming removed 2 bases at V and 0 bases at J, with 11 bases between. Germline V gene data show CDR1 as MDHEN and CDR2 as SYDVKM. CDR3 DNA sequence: TGTGCCAGCAGTTTACCACGGGGGAGCTCCTACGAGCAGTACTTC. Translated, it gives CASSLPRGSSYEQYF.

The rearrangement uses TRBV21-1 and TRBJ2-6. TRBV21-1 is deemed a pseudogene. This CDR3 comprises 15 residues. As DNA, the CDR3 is TGTGCCAGCAGCCTAGGGACCTCTGGGGCCAACGTCCTGACTTTC. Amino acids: CASSLGTSGANVLTF.

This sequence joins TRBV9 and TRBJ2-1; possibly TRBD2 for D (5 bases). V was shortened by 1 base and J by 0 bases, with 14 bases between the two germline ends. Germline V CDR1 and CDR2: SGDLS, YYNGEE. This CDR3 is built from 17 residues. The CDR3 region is CASSVSLAESSYNEQFF. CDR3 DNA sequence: TGTGCCAGCAGCGTAAGTCTAGCAGAGAGCTCCTACAATGAGCAGTTCTTC. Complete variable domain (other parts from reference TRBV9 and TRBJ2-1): DSGVTQTPKHLITATGQRVTLRCSPRSGDLSVYWYQQSLDQGLQFLIQYYNGEERAKGNILERFSAQQFPDLHSELNLSSLELGDSALYFCASSVSLAESSYNEQFFGPGTRLTVL.

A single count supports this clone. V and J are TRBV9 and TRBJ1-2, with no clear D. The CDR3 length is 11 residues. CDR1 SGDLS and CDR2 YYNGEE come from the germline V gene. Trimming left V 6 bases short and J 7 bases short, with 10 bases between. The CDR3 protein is CASNHLGGYTF. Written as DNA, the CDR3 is TGTGCCAGCAATCACCTCGGTGGCTACACCTTC.

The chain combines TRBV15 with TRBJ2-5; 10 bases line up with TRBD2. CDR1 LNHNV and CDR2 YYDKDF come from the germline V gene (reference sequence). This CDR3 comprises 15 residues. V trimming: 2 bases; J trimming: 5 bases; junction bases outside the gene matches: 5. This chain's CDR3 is CATSRSLAGEETQYF. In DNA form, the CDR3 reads TGTGCCACCAGCAGATCTCTAGCGGGAGAGGAGACCCAGTACTTC.

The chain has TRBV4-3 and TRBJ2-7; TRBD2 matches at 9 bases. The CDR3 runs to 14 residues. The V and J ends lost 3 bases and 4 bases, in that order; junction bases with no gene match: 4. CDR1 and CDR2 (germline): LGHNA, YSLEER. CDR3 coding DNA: TGCGCCAGCAGCCAGGAGACTAGCGGATACGAGCAGTACTTC. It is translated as CASSQETSGYEQYF.

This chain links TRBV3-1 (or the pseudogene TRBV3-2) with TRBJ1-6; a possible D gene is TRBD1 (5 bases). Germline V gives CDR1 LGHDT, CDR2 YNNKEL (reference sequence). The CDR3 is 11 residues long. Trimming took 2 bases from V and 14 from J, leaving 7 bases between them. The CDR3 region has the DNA TGTGCCAGCAGCCAACCGGGGGCCCTCCACTTT. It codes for CASSQPGALHF.

The CDR3 DNA is TGTGCCAGCAGCGTATCGGGAGTCTCGTCGCGCGCTGAGCAGTTCTTC. Translating it yields CASSVSGVSSRAEQFF. The chain joins TRBV9 to TRBJ2-1; tentative D call: TRBD2 (6 bases). V was shortened by 1 base and J by 9 bases, with 20 bases between the two germline ends. Germline loops: CDR1 SGDLS, CDR2 YYNGEE. This CDR3 comprises 16 residues.

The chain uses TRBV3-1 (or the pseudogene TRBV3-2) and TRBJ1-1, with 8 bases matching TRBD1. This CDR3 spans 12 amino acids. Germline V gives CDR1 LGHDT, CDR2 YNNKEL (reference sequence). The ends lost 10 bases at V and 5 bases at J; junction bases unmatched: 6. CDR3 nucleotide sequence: TGTGCCACGGGGGGACAGGTAACTGAAGCTTTCTTT. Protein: CATGGQVTEAFF.

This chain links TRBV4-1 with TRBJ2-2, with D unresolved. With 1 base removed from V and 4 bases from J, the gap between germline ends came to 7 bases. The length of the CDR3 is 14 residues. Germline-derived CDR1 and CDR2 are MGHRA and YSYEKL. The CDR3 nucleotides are TGCGCCAGCAGCCAAGGAAGAATCACCGGGGAGCTGTTTTTT. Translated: CASSQGRITGELFF.